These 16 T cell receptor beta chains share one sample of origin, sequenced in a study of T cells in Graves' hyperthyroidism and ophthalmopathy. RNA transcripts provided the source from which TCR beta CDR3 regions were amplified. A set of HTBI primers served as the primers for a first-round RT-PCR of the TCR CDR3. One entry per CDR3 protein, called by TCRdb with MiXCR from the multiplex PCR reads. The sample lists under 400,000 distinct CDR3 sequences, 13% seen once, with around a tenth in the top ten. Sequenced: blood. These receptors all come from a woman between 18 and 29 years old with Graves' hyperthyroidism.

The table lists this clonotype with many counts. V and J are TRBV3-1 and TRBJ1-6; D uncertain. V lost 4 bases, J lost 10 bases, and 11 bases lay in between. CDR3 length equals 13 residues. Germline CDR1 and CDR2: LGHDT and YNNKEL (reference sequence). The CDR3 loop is CASSLGLRSPLHF. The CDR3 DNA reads TGTGCCAGCAGCCTTGGGTTGAGGTCACCCCTCCACTTT.

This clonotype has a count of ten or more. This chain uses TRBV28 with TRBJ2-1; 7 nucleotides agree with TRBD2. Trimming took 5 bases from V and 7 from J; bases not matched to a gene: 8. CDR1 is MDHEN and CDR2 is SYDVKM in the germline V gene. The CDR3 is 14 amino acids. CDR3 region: CASSPGGGDNEQFF. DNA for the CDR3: TGTGCCAGCAGTCCCGGCGGGGGTGATAATGAGCAGTTCTTC.

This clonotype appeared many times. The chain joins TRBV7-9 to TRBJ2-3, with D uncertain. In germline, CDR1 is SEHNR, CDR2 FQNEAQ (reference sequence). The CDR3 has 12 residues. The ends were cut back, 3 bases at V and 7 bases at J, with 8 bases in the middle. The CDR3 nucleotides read TGTGCCAGCAGCTTGAAGGAGAATACGCAGTATTTT. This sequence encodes CASSLKENTQYF. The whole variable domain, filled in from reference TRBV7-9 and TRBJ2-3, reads DTGVSQNPRHKITKRGQNVTFRCDPISEHNRLYWYRQTLGQGPEFLTYFQNEAQLEKSRLLSDRFSAERPKGSFSTLEIQRTEQGDSAMYLCASSLKENTQYFGPGTRLTVL.

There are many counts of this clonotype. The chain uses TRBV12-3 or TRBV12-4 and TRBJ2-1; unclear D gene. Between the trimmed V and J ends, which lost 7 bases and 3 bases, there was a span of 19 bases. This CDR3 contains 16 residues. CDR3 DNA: TGTGCCAGCACCTCCTCTTGGTCCACCTTCTACAATGAGCAGTTCTTC. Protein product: CASTSSWSTFYNEQFF.

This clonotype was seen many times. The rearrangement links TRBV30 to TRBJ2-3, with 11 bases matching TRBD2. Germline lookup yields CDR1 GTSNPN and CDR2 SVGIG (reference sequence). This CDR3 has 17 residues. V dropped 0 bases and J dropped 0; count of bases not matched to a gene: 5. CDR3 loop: CAWSVGRTSGSTDTQYF. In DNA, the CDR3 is TGTGCCTGGAGTGTAGGGAGGACTAGCGGGAGCACAGATACGCAGTATTTT.

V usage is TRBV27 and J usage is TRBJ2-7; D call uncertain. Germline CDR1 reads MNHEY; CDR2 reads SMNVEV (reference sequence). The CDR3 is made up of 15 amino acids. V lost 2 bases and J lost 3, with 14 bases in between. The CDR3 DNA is TGTGCCAGCAGTTTAATCGCGGTAGCTATCTACGAGCAGTACTTC. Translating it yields CASSLIAVAIYEQYF.

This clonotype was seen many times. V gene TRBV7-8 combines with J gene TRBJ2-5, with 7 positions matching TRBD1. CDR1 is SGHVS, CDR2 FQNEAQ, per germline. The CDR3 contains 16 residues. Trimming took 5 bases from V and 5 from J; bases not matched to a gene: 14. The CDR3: CASSPRTGLKGETQYF. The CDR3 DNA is TGTGCCAGCAGCCCCCGGACAGGCCTTAAGGGGGAGACCCAGTACTTC.

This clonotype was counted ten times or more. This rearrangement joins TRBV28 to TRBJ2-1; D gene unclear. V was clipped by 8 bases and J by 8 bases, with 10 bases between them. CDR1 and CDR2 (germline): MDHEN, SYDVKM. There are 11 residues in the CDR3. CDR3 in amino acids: CASGNMDEQFF. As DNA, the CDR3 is TGTGCCAGCGGGAACATGGATGAGCAGTTCTTC. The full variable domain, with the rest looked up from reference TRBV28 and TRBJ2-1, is DVKVTQSSRYLVKRTGEKVFLECVQDMDHENMFWYRQDPGLGLRLIYFSYDVKMKEKGDIPEGYSVSREKKERFSLILESASTNQTSMYLCASGNMDEQFFGPGTRLTVL.

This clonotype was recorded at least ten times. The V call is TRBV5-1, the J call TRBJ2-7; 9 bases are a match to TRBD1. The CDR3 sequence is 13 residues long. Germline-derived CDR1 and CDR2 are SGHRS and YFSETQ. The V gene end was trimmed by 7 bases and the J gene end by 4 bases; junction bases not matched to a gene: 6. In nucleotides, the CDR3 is TGCGCCAGCTGCACGGGACAGGGTTACGAGCAGTACTTC. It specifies CASCTGQGYEQYF.

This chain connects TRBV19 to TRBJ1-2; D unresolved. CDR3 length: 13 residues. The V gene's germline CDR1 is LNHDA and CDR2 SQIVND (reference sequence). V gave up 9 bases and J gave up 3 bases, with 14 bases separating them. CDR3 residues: CASLPRGDYGYTF. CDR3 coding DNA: TGTGCCAGCCTGCCTCGGGGTGACTATGGCTACACCTTC.

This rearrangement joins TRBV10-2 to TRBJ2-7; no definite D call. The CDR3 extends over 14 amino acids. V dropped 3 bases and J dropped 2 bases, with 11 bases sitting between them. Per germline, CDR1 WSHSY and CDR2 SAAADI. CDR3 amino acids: CASSDIRHPYEQYF. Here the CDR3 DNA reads TGCGCCAGCAGTGATATAAGACACCCCTACGAGCAGTACTTC.

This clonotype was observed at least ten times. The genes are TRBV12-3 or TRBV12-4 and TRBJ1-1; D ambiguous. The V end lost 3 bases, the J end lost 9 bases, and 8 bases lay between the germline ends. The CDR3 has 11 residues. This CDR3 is CASSFTGQAFF. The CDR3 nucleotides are TGTGCCAGCAGTTTTACGGGTCAAGCTTTCTTT.

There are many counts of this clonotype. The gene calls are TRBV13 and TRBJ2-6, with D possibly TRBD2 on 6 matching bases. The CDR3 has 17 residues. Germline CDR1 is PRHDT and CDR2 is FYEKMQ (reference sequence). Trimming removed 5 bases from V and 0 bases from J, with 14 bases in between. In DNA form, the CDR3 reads TGTGCCAGCAGCCCGACTAGTACGGCCTCTGGGGCCAACGTCCTGACTTTC. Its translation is CASSPTSTASGANVLTF.

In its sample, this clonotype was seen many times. CDR3 protein: CSARRPGVAGYNEQFF. Written as DNA, the CDR3 is TGCAGTGCTAGGCGACCCGGGGTAGCGGGTTACAATGAGCAGTTCTTC. The rearrangement uses TRBV20-1 and TRBJ2-1; 7 positions agree with TRBD2. The junction had 12 bases not matched to a gene; V was cut back by 3 bases and J by 4 bases. This CDR3 region has 16 residues. Per germline, CDR1 DFQATT and CDR2 SNEGSKA (reference sequence).

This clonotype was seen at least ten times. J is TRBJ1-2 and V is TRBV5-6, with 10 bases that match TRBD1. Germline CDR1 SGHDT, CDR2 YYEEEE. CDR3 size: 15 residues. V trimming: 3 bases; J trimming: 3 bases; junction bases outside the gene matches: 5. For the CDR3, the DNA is TGTGCCAGCAGCTCGTGGGACAGGGGATACTATGGCTACACCTTC. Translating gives CASSSWDRGYYGYTF. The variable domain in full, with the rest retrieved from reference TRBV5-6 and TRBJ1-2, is DAGVTQSPTHLIKTRGQQVTLRCSPKSGHDTVSWYQQALGQGPQFIFQYYEEEERQRGNFPDRFSGHQFPNYSSELNVNALLLGDSALYLCASSSWDRGYYGYTFGSGTRLTVV.

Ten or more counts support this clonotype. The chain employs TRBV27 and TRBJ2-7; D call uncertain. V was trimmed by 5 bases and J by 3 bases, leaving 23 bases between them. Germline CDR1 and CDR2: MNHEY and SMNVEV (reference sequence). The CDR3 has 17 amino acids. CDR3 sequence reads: CASSPLSAGPRFYEQYF. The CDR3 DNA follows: TGTGCCAGCAGTCCCCTGTCGGCCGGACCCAGGTTCTACGAGCAGTACTTC.